The 14 T cell receptor beta chains below come from one sample, sequenced in a study of naive and memory T cell subsets. Four PCR rounds used nested alpha and beta constant region primers plus the SP2 primer. TCRdb re-analysed the UMI-ligation and nested PCR reads in MiXCR, keeping a single row per CDR3 protein. The sample contains about 37,000 distinct CDR3 sequences, roughly 11% of which appear only once. Noted treatment: skin biopsy from PPD injection site in Mantoux-positive individual. The library had UMIs added by 3' ligation of an oligonucleotide to TCR cDNA. The sample here was skin, taken from a tuberculin skin test site. All receptors derive from an adult in good health.

This clonotype was observed many times. The rearrangement uses TRBV7-6 and TRBJ2-7; 9 nucleotides agree with TRBD2. This CDR3 region has 15 residues. Trimming removed 0 bases from V and 0 bases from J; junction bases left unmatched: 0. In germline, CDR1 is SGHVS, CDR2 FNYEAQ. DNA of the CDR3: TGTGCCAGCAGCTTAGCTAGCGGGAGCTCCTACGAGCAGTACTTC. The encoded protein is CASSLASGSSYEQYF.

Ten or more counts support this clonotype. The rearrangement uses TRBV20-1 and TRBJ2-2; 12 nucleotides agree with TRBD2. V lost 6 bases, J lost 1 base, and 3 bases stayed unmatched. The CDR3 runs to 15 residues. Germline V gene lookup returns CDR1 DFQATT and CDR2 SNEGSKA (reference sequence). The CDR3 loop is CSAKTSGRNTGELFF. The CDR3 nucleotides are TGCAGTGCCAAGACTAGCGGGAGGAACACCGGGGAGCTGTTTTTT.

The chain recombines TRBV12-3 or TRBV12-4 with TRBJ2-2, with D uncertain. V lost 1 base, J lost 4 bases, and 16 bases lay in between. CDR3 length equals 17 residues. CDR3 bases: TGTGCCAGCAGTTTAGGTCTTGGCGGTCCGGCCACCGGGGAGCTGTTTTTT. Residues: CASSLGLGGPATGELFF.

The sample holds many counts of this clonotype. The chain is built from TRBV29-1 and TRBJ2-1; no firm D call. This CDR3 is 15 amino acids long. CDR1 is SQVTM and CDR2 is ANQGSEA in the germline V gene. Deletions cut 7 bases from V and 6 bases from J, with 22 bases between. CDR3 sequence reads: CSAVGLSFTGNEQFF. The DNA for the CDR3 is TGCAGCGCTGTGGGTTTATCCTTCACGGGCAATGAGCAGTTCTTC.

This clonotype was found many times. The chain carries TRBV20-1 and TRBJ2-1, with 8 bases lining up with TRBD2. This CDR3 comprises 15 residues. From germline, CDR1 is DFQATT and CDR2 SNEGSKA (reference sequence). The V segment lost 0 bases and the J segment 2 bases; nucleotides outside the gene matches: 3. The DNA of the CDR3 is TGCAGTGCTAGAGAAGGGACTAGACCCTACAATGAGCAGTTCTTC. Translating it yields CSAREGTRPYNEQFF.

Comment on this clonotype: A read error is possible here, since a much larger clone lies one base away. The V call is TRBV12-3 or TRBV12-4, the J call TRBJ2-2; unclear D gene. The V end lost 11 bases, the J end lost 5 bases, and 15 bases lay between the germline ends. The CDR3 is 13 residues long. CDR3 DNA sequence: TGTGCCGGAAAACGTGGCGAGACCGGGGAGCTGTTTTTT. This codes for CAGKRGETGELFF.

This chain joins TRBV27 and TRBJ1-6, with unresolved D. The CDR3 contains 15 residues. Germline CDR1 and CDR2: MNHEY and SMNVEV (reference sequence). The V end was cut by 4 bases, the J end by 5 bases, with 12 bases between. CDR3 in DNA: TGTGCCAGCAGTTGGGCAGGTGGGGATAATTCACCCCTCCACTTT. Encoded protein: CASSWAGGDNSPLHF.

This clonotype has a count of ten or more. The rearrangement links TRBV9 to TRBJ1-1; no firm D call. Germline V gene sequence: CDR1 SGDLS, CDR2 YYNGEE. The CDR3 has 15 amino acids. Trimming cost V 4 bases and J 3 bases, with 16 bases left between them. The CDR3 DNA follows: TGTGCCAGCAGCCCAGGCCCCCTCCGGGACACTGAAGCTTTCTTT. The encoded protein is CASSPGPLRDTEAFF.

This clonotype showed up just a few times. The chain couples TRBV19 to TRBJ1-2, with D unresolved. Trimming left V 1 base short and J 4 bases short, with 7 bases between. CDR3 length: 13 residues. CDR1 is LNHDA, CDR2 SQIVND, per germline (reference sequence). CDR3 in amino acids: CASSIAAAYGYTF. CDR3 bases: TGTGCCAGTAGTATAGCGGCAGCCTATGGCTACACCTTC.

In its sample, this clonotype was seen many times. The genes are TRBV7-2 and TRBJ2-3; D perhaps matches TRBD2 (6 bases). The CDR3 spans 14 residues. Looked up from germline, CDR1 is SGHTA and CDR2 is FQGNSA. The chain's CDR3 is CAASSRRDTDTQYF. The CDR3, as DNA: TGTGCAGCTTCCTCCCGGCGGGACACAGATACGCAGTATTTT.

This clonotype was seen ten or more times. Germline is not matched at one junction end, which may reflect a read error. V gene TRBV7-7 combines with J gene TRBJ2-5, with 12 bases aligning to TRBD2. The germline gives CDR1 SSHAT, CDR2 FNYEAQ (reference sequence). The CDR3 runs to 16 residues. The CDR3: CASSFGLAGSQETQYF. CDR3 DNA: TGTGCTAGCAGCTTCGGACTAGCGGGGAGTCAAGAGACCCAGTACTTC.

DNA for the CDR3: TGCAGTGCTAGAGATCCAAACGCGAAAAACGGGGAGCTGTTTTTT. This encodes CSARDPNAKNGELFF. The chain links TRBV20-1 to TRBJ2-2; D not certain. This CDR3 has 15 residues. Trimming stripped 0 bases from V and 7 bases from J, with 15 bases between. Germline V lookup: CDR1 DFQATT, CDR2 SNEGSKA (reference sequence).

This clonotype was seen many times. This chain connects TRBV7-6 to TRBJ2-5; 10 bases are a match to TRBD1. The CDR3 is 16 residues long. The germline V gene encodes CDR1 SGHVS and CDR2 FNYEAQ. V trimming: 5 bases; J trimming: 5 bases; junction bases outside the gene matches: 11. The CDR3 region is CASSDMTGGFGETQYF. Written as DNA, the CDR3 is TGTGCCAGCAGCGACATGACAGGGGGCTTCGGGGAGACCCAGTACTTC.

This clonotype has ten or more counts. The V call is TRBV5-1, the J call TRBJ2-1; D uncertain. The germline gives CDR1 SGHRS, CDR2 YFSETQ. This CDR3 comprises 14 residues. Trimming removed 1 base from V and 6 bases from J, with 11 bases in between. The CDR3 here is CASSLYAGTNEQFF. The CDR3 DNA sequence: TGCGCCAGCAGCTTGTATGCAGGCACCAATGAGCAGTTCTTC.